This TCR beta chain was obtained from a study of cytomegalovirus exposure and HLA in healthy donors. The wider study: For the approximately 400 genotyped donors, 80% to 90% fell within the Caucasian-associated ancestry cluster. Study-level results: Later genetic work tied a missense DCLRE1C variant to beta-chain V and J trimming. Excluded: some indistinguishable V segments such as TRBV6-2 and TRBV6-3.

While unrecorded immune exposures were likely, the donors were nominally healthy when sampled. For this clone: No antigen is known for it.

The germline V gene has CDR1 SEHNR and CDR2 FQNEAQ (reference sequence). The CDR3 is 15 amino acids. V lost 5 bases to trimming and J lost 4 bases, with 17 bases between them. This PCR relied on a set of 60 Vbeta primers and 13 Jbeta primers. Clones were sequenced by immunoSEQ multiplex PCR, and TCRdb holds only the in-frame ones, with some missing. The data show about 210,000 clones, about four fifths seen once. The chain employs TRBV7-9 and TRBJ1-1; the D gene is possibly TRBD1 (5 bases). Sequenced input: PBMCs. The TCR sequence derives from a woman between 25 and 40 years old in good health and CMV-seropositive. In DNA form, the CDR3 reads TGTGCCAGCAGCCCAGCCTCAGGGAAAGGCACTGAAGCTTTCTTT. Its translation: CASSPASGKGTEAFF.